This T cell receptor beta chain was retrieved from a study of T cell responses to AZD1222 COVID-19 vaccine. Findings and limits, study-wide: At baseline, seropositivity was found in only six or seven AZD1222 recipients. Spike-specific TCR breadth and depth went up after people got two AZD1222 doses. All repertoire sampling was performed exclusively after the peak T cell response.

This clone was seen only once. No antigen is known for it. Both about-4-week and about-12-week second-dose recipients were combined. The data were produced by immunoSEQ multiplex PCR, yet TCRdb's version contains in-frame clones alone and is incomplete. Of about 120,000 clones listed, under 95% are singletons. The sequence came from an adult who received the AZD1222 COVID-19 vaccine. This specimen was peripheral blood, taken 28 days after the second AZD1222 dose.

The CDR3 bases are TGTGCCTCTGCCCGGACAGGGGGTGGGGAGACCCAGTACTTC. Translated: CASARTGGGETQYF. The chain employs TRBV19 and TRBJ2-5; TRBD1 matches at 10 bases. The CDR3 loop spans 14 amino acids. V gave up 11 bases and J gave up 5 bases; unmatched junction bases: 11. The germline V gene has CDR1 LNHDA and CDR2 SQIVND (reference sequence).